This T cell receptor (beta chain) was identified during a study of T-cell reconstitution after alpha-beta-depleted transplantation in children. Study observations and caveats: A year had passed since transplant, and T-cell counts and diversity by then came mostly from newly produced T cells.

This clonotype was found many times. Its specificity is unknown. The CDR3 length is 14 residues. The V gene lost 6 bases and the J gene lost 3 bases, with 11 bases spanning the gap. A TCRbeta library incorporating unique molecular identifiers was prepared. One entry per CDR3 protein, called by TCRdb with MiXCR from the PCR reads. This sample has 500,000 or so distinct CDR3 sequences, with 10% to 12% found just once. The material sequenced was PBMCs, mostly from graft donor cells, taken 180 days after TCRalphabeta/CD19-depleted stem cell transplant. The chain has TRBV12-3 or TRBV12-4 and TRBJ2-2, with D perhaps matching TRBD2 (6 bases). The clonotype originates from a female patient under 10 years old who had a stem cell transplant for aplastic anemia, so the T cells may come from the graft donor. This chain's CDR3 is CASSGGLYTGELFF. In DNA, the CDR3 is TGTGCCAGCAGCGGGGGACTTTACACCGGGGAGCTGTTTTTT.